This TCR beta chain originates from a study of neoadjuvant nivolumab and ipilimumab in lung cancer (dated by TCRdb to 2018 to 2020). With regard to the full study: Nivolumab was given at 3 mg/kg intravenously on days 1, 15 and 29, and the combination arm added ipilimumab 1 mg/kg on day 1 only. The primary trial endpoint was the major pathologic response (MPR) rate in the intention-to-treat population in each study arm. In the trial, almost 45 patients with operable NSCLC were treated, of whom around 23 were randomized to nivolumab monotherapy and roughly 20 to nivolumab plus ipilimumab. The study compared TCR repertoires in pretherapy (baseline) peripheral blood with TCR repertoires in tumors resected at surgery following neoadjuvant immune checkpoint blockade. Matched pretherapy and resected tumor pairs were analyzed for seven patients: four treated with nivolumab and three with nivolumab plus ipilimumab.

This clone was observed a handful of times. What this receptor recognizes is not known. No base quality values were provided; no much bigger clone lies one nucleotide off. Study-wide conclusions, independent of this receptor: A small number of samples underwent TCR sequencing. A positive correlation was observed between pretherapy blood TCR richness and richness in tumors resected after neoadjuvant therapy (Spearman R ~ 0.85). No significant correlation was found between TCR clonality and pathologic tumor regression, and only one major-pathologic-response sample was available for the clonality analysis. Resected tumors had greater TCR richness and clonality than tumor-adjacent uninvolved lung, and increases were observed in more dual-therapy-treated tumors. From pretherapy to surgery, tumor T-cell richness and clonality went up in three of three dual-therapy tumors, versus only two of four nivolumab-treated tumors.

Reading the label with the study, this specimen's time point is: pretherapy, before neoadjuvant immune checkpoint inhibitors. Samples came from the phase 2 randomized NEOSTAR trial, which tested neoadjuvant nivolumab or nivolumab plus ipilimumab followed by surgery in operable NSCLC. The library was made by the immunoSEQ multiplex PCR assay. On the study's bioinformatics: Repertoires were summarized in terms of richness and clonality, and significantly expanded and contracted clones between pre- and post-therapy samples were identified. Imported from immuneACCESS, the table was reduced by TCRdb to in-frame sequences with V and J called. These copies leave out some clones; in studies compared against another copy, an unresolved V gene accounts for under half, and the cause of the remainder is not known. That table furnishes V, J and clone size, whereas the DNA furnished D and trimming. This sample lists 15,000 to 20,000 clones; 87% were detected once. Jointly, the top ten make up approximately 2.1% of the sample.

Per the germline V gene, LGHNA is the CDR1 and YNFKEQ is the CDR2. The CDR3 runs 15 amino acids, cysteine and phenylalanine included. The entry retains the CDR3 DNA only, 45 bases that are in frame from base 1. The germline V end is reduced by 3 bases and the J end by 3 bases; junction bases left unmatched: 2. The TCR comes from an adult with non-small cell lung cancer. The material was peripheral blood, obtained before neoadjuvant nivolumab, alone or with ipilimumab. The sequence joins TRBV4-2 to TRBJ2-7; 13 junctional bases match TRBD2. The CDR3 protein sequence reads: CASSHRTSGSYEQYF. At the DNA level, the sequence is TGTGCCAGCAGCCACAGGACTAGCGGGAGCTACGAGCAGTACTTC.